The 15 T cell receptor beta chains given below trace back to one sample, sequenced in a study of molecular identifiers for immune sequencing clone quantification. TCRdb analysed the PCR reads with MiXCR anew, one entry per CDR3 protein. The data show tens of thousands of distinct CDR3 sequences, with 20% to 25% seen just once and approximately 1.1% held by the top ten. Sequenced input: naive CD8+ T cells from blood, with Jurkat cell RNA spiked in. Subset described: FACS-sorted CD8+CD4-CCR7+CD45RA+ naive T cells. These receptors all come from a human donor in good health. Some libraries in this study had Jurkat cell RNA spiked in.

This clonotype has a handful of counts. This chain links TRBV4-1 with TRBJ2-7; D is undetermined. In germline, CDR1 is MGHRA, CDR2 YSYEKL. The germline V and J ends were trimmed by 0 bases and 7 bases, with 10 bases remaining between them. The CDR3 is made up of 13 amino acids. The CDR3 here is CASSQDLVGEQYF. The CDR3 coding sequence is TGCGCCAGCAGCCAAGATCTGGTCGGGGAGCAGTACTTC.

This clonotype showed up many times. The CDR3 is CASSEAGGTFTDTQYF. The CDR3 region has the DNA TGTGCCAGCAGTGAAGCCGGGGGGACCTTCACAGATACGCAGTATTTT. The chain is built from TRBV2 and TRBJ2-3; 7 positions match TRBD2. After removal of 0 bases from V and 2 bases from J, the junction contained 5 bases not matched to a gene. From germline, CDR1 is SNHLY and CDR2 FYNNEI. The CDR3 covers 16 residues.

Points on this clonotype: This may come from a read error, since a much larger clone is one base off. This chain joins TRBV7-9 and TRBJ1-1; tentatively, D is TRBD1 (5 bases). Per the germline V gene, CDR1 is SEHNR and CDR2 is FQNEAQ (reference sequence). Trimming left V 4 bases short and J 4 bases short, with 19 bases between. The CDR3 is 16 amino acids. In DNA form, the CDR3 reads TGTGCCAGCAGCTGGGGGAAGGGACGGGGTAGCACTGAAGCTTTCTTT. This gives the protein CASSWGKGRGSTEAFF.

The chain combines TRBV11-2 with TRBJ2-7; D is perhaps TRBD1 or TRBD2 (7 bases each). V lost 5 bases and J 5 bases, leaving 25 bases between the germline ends. Looked up from germline, CDR1 is SGHAT and CDR2 is FQNNGV. CDR3 length equals 17 residues. In DNA, the CDR3 is TGTGCCAGCAGCCCCCTCCAGGGGGGGACCTTTGATGACGAGCAGTACTTC. Translating gives CASSPLQGGTFDDEQYF. The full variable domain, in which reference TRBV11-2 and TRBJ2-7 provide the parts outside the CDR3, is EAGVAQSPRYKIIEKRQSVAFWCNPISGHATLYWYQQILGQGPKLLIQFQNNGVVDDSQLPKDRFSAERLKGVDSTLKIQPAKLEDSAVYLCASSPLQGGTFDDEQYFGPGTRLTVT.

This clonotype was observed at least ten times. V usage is TRBV9 and J usage is TRBJ2-1, with TRBD2 identical over 10 bases. This CDR3 comprises 14 residues. The V and J ends lost 4 bases and 5 bases, in that order; junction bases with no gene match: 3. CDR1 is SGDLS, CDR2 YYNGEE, per germline. The CDR3 sequence: CASSTSGVDNEQFF. The CDR3 coding sequence is TGTGCCAGCAGCACTAGCGGGGTAGACAATGAGCAGTTCTTC. Together with reference TRBV9 and TRBJ2-1, the CDR3 gives the full variable domain: DSGVTQTPKHLITATGQRVTLRCSPRSGDLSVYWYQQSLDQGLQFLIQYYNGEERAKGNILERFSAQQFPDLHSELNLSSLELGDSALYFCASSTSGVDNEQFFGPGTRLTVL.

This clonotype was counted many times. As DNA, the CDR3 is TGCGCCAGCAGCCAAGAACGACTAGCGCTCAAGAATGAGCAGTTCTTC. It is translated as CASSQERLALKNEQFF. The rearrangement joins TRBV4-3 to TRBJ2-1; 8 bases align to TRBD2. After removal of 0 bases from V and 7 bases from J, the junction contained 8 bases not matched to a gene. Germline CDR1 reads LGHNA; CDR2 reads YSLEER. This CDR3 has 16 residues.

This clonotype has ten or more counts. The V gene is TRBV4-3, the J gene TRBJ1-1; the match to TRBD1 covers 11 bases. V dropped 3 bases and J dropped 11; count of bases not matched to a gene: 17. CDR1 LGHNA and CDR2 YSLEER come from the germline V gene. CDR3 length: 17 amino acids. The CDR3 reads CASSHVVKRTGGSMAFF. In DNA form, the CDR3 reads TGCGCCAGCAGCCATGTGGTAAAAAGGACAGGGGGCTCAATGGCTTTCTTT.

This clonotype was found many times. The chain uses TRBV6-5 and TRBJ1-5, with TRBD1 as a possible D gene (5 bases). Germline loops: CDR1 MNHEY, CDR2 SVGAGI. The CDR3 is 15 amino acids. Trimming removed 0 bases from V and 0 bases from J, with 6 bases in between. CDR3 nucleotides: TGTGCCAGCAGTTACTCGGGGGTTAGCAATCAGCCCCAGCATTTT. Translated, it gives CASSYSGVSNQPQHF.

This clonotype was observed many times. The V and J genes are TRBV27 and TRBJ1-5, with a possible D match to TRBD1 (6 bases). There are 16 residues in the CDR3. The V end was cut by 6 bases, the J end by 0 bases, with 15 bases between. Germline CDR1 is MNHEY and CDR2 is SMNVEV (reference sequence). This chain's CDR3 is CASRPYLDSSNQPQHF. For the CDR3, the DNA is TGTGCCAGCAGACCCTACCTGGACAGTAGCAATCAGCCCCAGCATTTT.

The gene calls are TRBV30 and TRBJ1-1; D remains unclear. CDR3 size: 13 residues. Germline values: CDR1 GTSNPN, CDR2 SVGIG (reference sequence). The germline V and J ends were trimmed by 0 bases and 2 bases, with 7 bases remaining between them. In nucleotides, the CDR3 is TGTGCCTGGAGTGTTCAGGCAAACACTGAAGCTTTCTTT. This gives the protein CAWSVQANTEAFF.

V usage is TRBV5-1 and J usage is TRBJ1-2; TRBD1 is a possible D gene (6 bases). Germline values: CDR1 SGHRS, CDR2 YFSETQ. V lost 1 base and J 4 bases, leaving 17 bases between the germline ends. The CDR3 length is 16 residues. The CDR3 nucleotides read TGCGCCAGCAGCTTGAACGGGGGGCAGGGTCCCTATGGCTACACCTTC. This gives the protein CASSLNGGQGPYGYTF.

This clonotype was counted many times. This chain joins TRBV5-6 and TRBJ2-7; tentatively, D is TRBD1 (5 bases). V was trimmed by 1 base and J by 3 bases, leaving 14 bases between them. CDR1 and CDR2 (germline): SGHDT, YYEEEE. The CDR3 is 15 amino acids. The CDR3 protein is CASSLKSGFNYEQYF. In nucleotides, the CDR3 is TGTGCCAGCAGCTTGAAGTCAGGGTTCAACTACGAGCAGTACTTC. The entire variable domain, with the rest obtained from reference TRBV5-6 and TRBJ2-7, is as follows: DAGVTQSPTHLIKTRGQQVTLRCSPKSGHDTVSWYQQALGQGPQFIFQYYEEEERQRGNFPDRFSGHQFPNYSSELNVNALLLGDSALYLCASSLKSGFNYEQYFGPGTRLTVT.

This clonotype was detected ten times or more. The genes are TRBV5-6 and TRBJ2-7; D is unclear. Trimming stripped 0 bases from V and 3 bases from J, with 10 bases between. The germline V gene has CDR1 SGHDT and CDR2 YYEEEE. CDR3 size: 14 residues. This chain's CDR3 is CASSLEGPYYEQYF. The CDR3 coding sequence is TGTGCCAGCAGCTTGGAAGGGCCTTACTACGAGCAGTACTTC.

The table lists this clonotype with many counts. This chain connects TRBV3-1 to TRBJ1-1; maybe TRBD1 (6 bases). The CDR3 totals 15 residues. Deletions cut 5 bases from V and 0 bases from J, with 13 bases between. CDR1 and CDR2 from the germline V gene are LGHDT and YNNKEL (reference sequence). For the CDR3, the DNA is TGTGCCAGCAGCAAGGAGGACAGTATGAACACTGAAGCTTTCTTT. Its translation: CASSKEDSMNTEAFF.

This clonotype has just a few counts. CDR3 coding DNA: TGCGCCAGCAGCCCAGGGACAGGGAAAACCTACGAGCAGTACTTC. The encoded protein is CASSPGTGKTYEQYF. This chain uses TRBV4-3 with TRBJ2-7, with 9 nucleotides matching TRBD1. Unmatched junction bases numbered 6, after V lost 4 bases and J lost 2 bases. Germline values: CDR1 LGHNA, CDR2 YSLEER. The CDR3 consists of 15 residues.